This T cell receptor (beta chain) was captured by sequencing in a study of Graves' ophthalmopathy and Graves' hyperthyroidism. Overall study context: Peripheral blood (taken before any treatment) was collected at initial diagnosis. Overall study findings and caveats: Most expanded clonotypes in thyroid above 0.001 frequency also showed up in blood.

The CDR3 covers 14 residues. Germline V gives CDR1 MDHEN, CDR2 SYDVKM. Lactation, pregnancy, uncontrolled infections and other autoimmune diseases were all grounds for excluding patients. PBMCs were density-gradient isolated from roughly 10 ml fresh blood. This clonotype was detected many times. Its antigen is still unknown. At one of its ends the junction is not consistent with the germline gene, which may arise from a read error. The TCR beta CDR3 regions underwent amplification from RNA transcripts. Following a first-round RT-PCR that used HTBI primers, a second-round multiplex PCR was carried out. TCRdb re-derived calls from the multiplex PCR reads in MiXCR, one entry per CDR3 protein. The top ten hold roughly 2.6% of the sample, which has 300,000 to 450,000 distinct CDR3 sequences, approximately 18% seen once.

Sequencing used peripheral blood. The source of this sequence is an adult woman with stable Graves' hyperthyroidism. J is TRBJ2-5 and V is TRBV28, with TRBD2 matching over 7 bases. CDR3 in amino acids: CASSLPGGPVSVNF. Written as DNA, the CDR3 is TGTGCCAGCAGTTTACCGGGAGGACCCGTCTCAGTAAACTTC.